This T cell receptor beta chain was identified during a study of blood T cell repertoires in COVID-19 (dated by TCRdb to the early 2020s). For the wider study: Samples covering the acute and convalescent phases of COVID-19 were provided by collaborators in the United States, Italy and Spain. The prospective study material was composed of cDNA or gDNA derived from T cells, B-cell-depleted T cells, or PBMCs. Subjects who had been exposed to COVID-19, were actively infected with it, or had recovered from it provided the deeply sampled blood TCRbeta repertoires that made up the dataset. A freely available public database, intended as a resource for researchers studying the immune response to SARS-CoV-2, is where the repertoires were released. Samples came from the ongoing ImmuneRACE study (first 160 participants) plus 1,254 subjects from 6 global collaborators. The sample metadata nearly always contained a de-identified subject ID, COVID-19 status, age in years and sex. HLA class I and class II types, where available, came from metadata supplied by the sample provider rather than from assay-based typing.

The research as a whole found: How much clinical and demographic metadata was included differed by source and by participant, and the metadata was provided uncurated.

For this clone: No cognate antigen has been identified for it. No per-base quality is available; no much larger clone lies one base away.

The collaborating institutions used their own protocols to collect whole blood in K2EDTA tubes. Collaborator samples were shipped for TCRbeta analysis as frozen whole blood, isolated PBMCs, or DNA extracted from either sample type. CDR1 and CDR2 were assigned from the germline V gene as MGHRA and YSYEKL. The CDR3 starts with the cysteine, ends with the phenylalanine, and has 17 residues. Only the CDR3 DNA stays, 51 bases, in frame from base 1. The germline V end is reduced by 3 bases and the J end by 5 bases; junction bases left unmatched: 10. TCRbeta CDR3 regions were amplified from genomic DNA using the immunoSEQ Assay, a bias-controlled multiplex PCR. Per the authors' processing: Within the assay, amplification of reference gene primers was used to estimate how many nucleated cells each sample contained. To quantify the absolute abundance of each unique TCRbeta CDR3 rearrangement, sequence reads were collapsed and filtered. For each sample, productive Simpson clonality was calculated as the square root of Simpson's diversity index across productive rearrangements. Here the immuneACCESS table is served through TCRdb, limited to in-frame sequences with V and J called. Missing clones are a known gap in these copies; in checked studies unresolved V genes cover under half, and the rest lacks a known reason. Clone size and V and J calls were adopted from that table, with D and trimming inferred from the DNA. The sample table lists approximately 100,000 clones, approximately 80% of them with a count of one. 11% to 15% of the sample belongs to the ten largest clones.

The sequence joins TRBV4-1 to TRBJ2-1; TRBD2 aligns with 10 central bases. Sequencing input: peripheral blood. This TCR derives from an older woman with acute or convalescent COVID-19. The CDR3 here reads CASSQALLAGANNEQFF. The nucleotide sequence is TGCGCCAGCAGCCAGGCCCTTCTAGCGGGGGCAAACAATGAGCAGTTCTTC.